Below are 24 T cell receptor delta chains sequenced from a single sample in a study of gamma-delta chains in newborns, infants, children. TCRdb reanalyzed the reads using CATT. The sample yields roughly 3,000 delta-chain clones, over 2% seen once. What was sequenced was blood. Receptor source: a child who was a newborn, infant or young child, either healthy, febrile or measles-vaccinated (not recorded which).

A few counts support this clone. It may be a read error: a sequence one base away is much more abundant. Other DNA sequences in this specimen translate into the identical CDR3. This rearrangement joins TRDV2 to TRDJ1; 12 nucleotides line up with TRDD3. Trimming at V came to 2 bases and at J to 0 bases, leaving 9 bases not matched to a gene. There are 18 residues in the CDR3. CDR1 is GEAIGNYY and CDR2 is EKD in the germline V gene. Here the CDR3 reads CACDKLGDTAEYTDKLIF. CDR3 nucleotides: TGTGCCTGTGACAAACTGGGGGATACCGCCGAGTACACCGATAAACTCATCTTT.

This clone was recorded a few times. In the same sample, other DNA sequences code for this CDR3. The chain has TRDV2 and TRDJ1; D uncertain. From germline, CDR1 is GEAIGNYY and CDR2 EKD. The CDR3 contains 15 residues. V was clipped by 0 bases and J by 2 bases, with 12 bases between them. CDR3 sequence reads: CACDTVGQYTDKLIF. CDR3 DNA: TGTGCCTGTGACACCGTAGGGCAATATACCGATAAACTCATCTTT.

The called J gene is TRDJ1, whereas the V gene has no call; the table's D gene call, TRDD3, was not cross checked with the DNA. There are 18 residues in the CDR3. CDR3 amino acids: CACAPLGLGDQHTDKLIF. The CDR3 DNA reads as TGTGCCTGTGCCCCCCTGGGGCTGGGGGATCAACACACCGATAAACTTATCTTT.

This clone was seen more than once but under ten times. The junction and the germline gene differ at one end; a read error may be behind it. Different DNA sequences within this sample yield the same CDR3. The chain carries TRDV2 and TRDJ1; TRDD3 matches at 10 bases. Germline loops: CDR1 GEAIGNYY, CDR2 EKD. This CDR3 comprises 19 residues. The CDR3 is CACDTVSSTGGYDADKLIF. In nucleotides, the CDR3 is TGTGCATGTGACACCGTCTCCTCGACCGGGGGATACGATGCCGATAAACTCATCTTT.

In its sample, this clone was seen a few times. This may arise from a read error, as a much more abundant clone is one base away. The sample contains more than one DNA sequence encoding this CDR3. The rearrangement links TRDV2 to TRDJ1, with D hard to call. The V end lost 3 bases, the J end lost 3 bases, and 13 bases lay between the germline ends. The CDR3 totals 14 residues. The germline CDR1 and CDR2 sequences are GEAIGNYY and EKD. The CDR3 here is CACDPLTRADKLIF. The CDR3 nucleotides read TGTGCCTGTGACCCTTTAACAAGGGCCGATAAACTCATCTTT.

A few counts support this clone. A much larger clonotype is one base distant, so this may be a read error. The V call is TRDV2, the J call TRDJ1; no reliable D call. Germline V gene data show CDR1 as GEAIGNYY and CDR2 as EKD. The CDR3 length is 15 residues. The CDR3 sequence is CARDTVGRALDKLIF. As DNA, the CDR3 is TGTGCCCGTGACACCGTGGGACGGGCGCTCGATAAACTCATCTTT.

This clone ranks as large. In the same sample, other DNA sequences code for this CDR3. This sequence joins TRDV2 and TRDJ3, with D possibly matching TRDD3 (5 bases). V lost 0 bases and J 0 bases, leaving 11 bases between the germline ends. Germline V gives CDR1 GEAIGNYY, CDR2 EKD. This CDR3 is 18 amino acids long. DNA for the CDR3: TGTGCCTGTGACACCGCATACGGAAGCTCCTGGGACACCCGACAGATGTTTTTC. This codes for CACDTAYGSSWDTRQMFF.

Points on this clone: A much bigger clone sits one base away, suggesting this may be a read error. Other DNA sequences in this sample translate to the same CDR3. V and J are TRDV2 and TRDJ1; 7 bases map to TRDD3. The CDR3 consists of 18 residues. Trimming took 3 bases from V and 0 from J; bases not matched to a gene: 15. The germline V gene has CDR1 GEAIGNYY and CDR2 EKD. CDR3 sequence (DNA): TGTGCCTGTGACGCTCTGGGGGCTAACGGTCGAAACACCGATAAACTCATCTTT. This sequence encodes CACDALGANGRNTDKLIF.

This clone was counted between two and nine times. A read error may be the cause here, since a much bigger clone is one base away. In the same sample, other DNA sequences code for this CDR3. The CDR3: CACDTVGSSGGLLGTDKLIF. The CDR3 DNA sequence: TGTGCCTGCGACACCGTTGGATCCTCTGGGGGGCTCCTAGGGACCGATAAACTCATCTTT. V is TRDV2 and J is TRDJ1, with 7 bases aligning to TRDD3. CDR3 size: 20 residues. The germline V gene encodes CDR1 GEAIGNYY and CDR2 EKD.

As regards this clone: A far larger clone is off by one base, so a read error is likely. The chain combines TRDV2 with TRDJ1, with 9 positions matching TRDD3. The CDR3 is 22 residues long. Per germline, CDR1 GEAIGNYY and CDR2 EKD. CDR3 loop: CACGTVVGARPGDTQGNQALIF. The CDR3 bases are TGTGCCTGTGGCACCGTGGTGGGGGCCAGACCAGGGGATACGCAGGGGAACCAGGCACTCATCTTT.

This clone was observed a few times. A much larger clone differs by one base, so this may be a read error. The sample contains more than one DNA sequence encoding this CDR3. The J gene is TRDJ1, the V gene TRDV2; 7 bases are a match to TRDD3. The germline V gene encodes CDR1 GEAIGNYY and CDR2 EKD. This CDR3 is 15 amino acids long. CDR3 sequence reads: CACDTLGGYTDKLIF. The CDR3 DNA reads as TGTGCCTGCGACACCCTGGGGGGTTACACCGATAAACTCATCTTT.

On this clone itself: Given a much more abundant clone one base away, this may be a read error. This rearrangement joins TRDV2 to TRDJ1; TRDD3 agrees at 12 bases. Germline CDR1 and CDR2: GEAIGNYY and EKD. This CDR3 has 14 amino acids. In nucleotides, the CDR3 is TGTGCCTGTGACAAACTGGGGGATACAAATAAACTCACCTTT. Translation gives CACDKLGDTNKLTF.

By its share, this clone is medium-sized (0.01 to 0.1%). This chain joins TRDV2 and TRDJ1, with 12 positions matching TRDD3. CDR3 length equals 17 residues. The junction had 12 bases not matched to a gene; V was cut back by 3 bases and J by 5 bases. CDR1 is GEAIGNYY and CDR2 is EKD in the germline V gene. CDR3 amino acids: CACDPILGDTRRDKLIF. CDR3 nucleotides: TGTGCCTGTGACCCCATTCTGGGGGATACGCGACGGGATAAACTCATCTTT.

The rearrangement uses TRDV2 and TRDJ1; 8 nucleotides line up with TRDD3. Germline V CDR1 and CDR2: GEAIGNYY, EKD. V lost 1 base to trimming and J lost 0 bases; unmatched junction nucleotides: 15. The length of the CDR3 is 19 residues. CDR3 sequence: CACDTLRTGGVLYTDKLIF. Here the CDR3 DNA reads TGTGCCTGTGACACACTGCGTACTGGGGGGGTCCTGTACACCGATAAACTCATCTTT.

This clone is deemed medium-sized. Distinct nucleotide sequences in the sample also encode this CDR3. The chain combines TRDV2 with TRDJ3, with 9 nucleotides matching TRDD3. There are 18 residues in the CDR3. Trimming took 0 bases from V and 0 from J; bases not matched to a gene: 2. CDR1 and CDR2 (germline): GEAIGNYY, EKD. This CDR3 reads CACDTGGYSSWDTRQMFF. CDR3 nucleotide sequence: TGTGCCTGTGACACCGGGGGATACAGCTCCTGGGACACCCGACAGATGTTTTTC.

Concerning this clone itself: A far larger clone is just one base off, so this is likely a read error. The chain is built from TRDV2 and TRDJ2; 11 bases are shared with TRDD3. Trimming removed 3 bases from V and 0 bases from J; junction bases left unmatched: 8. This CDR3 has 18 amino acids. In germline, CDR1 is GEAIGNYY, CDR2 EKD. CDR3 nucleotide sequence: TGTGCCTGTGACCGACTGGGGGATATATCAGCTTTGACAGCACAACTCTTCTTT. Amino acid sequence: CACDRLGDISALTAQLFF.

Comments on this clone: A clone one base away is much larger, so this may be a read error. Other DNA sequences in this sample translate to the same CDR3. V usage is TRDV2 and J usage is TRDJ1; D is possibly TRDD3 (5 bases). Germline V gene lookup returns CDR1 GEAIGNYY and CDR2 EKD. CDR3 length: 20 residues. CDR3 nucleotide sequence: TGTGCCTGTGACACCATTCTCAGCCCAGGGGACACGATGTACACCGATAAGCTCATCTTT. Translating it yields CACDTILSPGDTMYTDKLIF.

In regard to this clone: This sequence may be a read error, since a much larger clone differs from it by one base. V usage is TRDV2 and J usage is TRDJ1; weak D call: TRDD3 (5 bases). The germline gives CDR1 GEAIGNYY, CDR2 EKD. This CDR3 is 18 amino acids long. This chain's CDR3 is CACDSLSHEGRYTDNLIF. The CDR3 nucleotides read TGTGCCTGTGACAGCCTCTCGCATGAGGGGAGGTACACCGATAACCTCATCTTT.

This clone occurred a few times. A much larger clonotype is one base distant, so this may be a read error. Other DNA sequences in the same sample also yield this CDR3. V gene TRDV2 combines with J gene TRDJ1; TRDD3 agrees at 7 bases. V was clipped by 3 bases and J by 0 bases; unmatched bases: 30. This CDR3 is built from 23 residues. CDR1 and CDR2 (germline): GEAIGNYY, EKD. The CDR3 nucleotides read TGTGCCTGTGACTCAATTGGGACCTCGCTGACTGGGGCCGCTCTGAGAGACACCGATAAACTCATCTTT. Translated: CACDSIGTSLTGAALRDTDKLIF.

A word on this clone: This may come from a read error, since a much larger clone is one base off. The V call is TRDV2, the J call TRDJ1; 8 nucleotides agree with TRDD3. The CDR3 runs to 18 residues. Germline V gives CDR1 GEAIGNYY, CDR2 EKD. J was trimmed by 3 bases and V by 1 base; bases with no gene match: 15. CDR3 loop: CACDTLSVLGGTPDKLIF. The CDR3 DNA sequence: TGTGCCTGTGACACTCTTTCCGTACTGGGGGGTACGCCCGATAAACTCATCTTT.

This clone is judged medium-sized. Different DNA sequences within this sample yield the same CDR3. The CDR3 spells CACDTGWGSSWDTRQMFF. CDR3 coding DNA: TGTGCCTGTGACACCGGCTGGGGGAGCTCCTGGGACACCCGACAGATGTTTTTC. The chain carries TRDV2 and TRDJ3; 8 bases fit TRDD3. J was trimmed by 0 bases and V by 0 bases; bases with no gene match: 3. CDR3 length: 18 amino acids. Germline lookup yields CDR1 GEAIGNYY and CDR2 EKD.

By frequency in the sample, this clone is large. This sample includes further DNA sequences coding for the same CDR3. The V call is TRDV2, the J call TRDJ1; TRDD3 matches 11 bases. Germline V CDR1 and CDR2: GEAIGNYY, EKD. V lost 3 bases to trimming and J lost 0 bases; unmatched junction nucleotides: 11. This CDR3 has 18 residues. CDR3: CACDHMLMGDTDTDKLIF. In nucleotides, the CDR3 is TGTGCCTGTGACCACATGCTAATGGGGGATACGGACACCGATAAACTCATCTTT.

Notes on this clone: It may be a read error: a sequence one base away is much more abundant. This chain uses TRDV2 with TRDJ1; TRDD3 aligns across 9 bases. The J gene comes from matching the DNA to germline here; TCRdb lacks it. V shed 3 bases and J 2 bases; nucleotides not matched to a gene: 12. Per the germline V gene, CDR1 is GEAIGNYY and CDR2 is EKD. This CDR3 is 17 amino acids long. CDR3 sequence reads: CACDRVITGGRTDKLIF. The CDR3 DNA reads TGTGCCTGTGACCGAGTAATTACTGGGGGAAGAACCGATAAACTCATCTTT.

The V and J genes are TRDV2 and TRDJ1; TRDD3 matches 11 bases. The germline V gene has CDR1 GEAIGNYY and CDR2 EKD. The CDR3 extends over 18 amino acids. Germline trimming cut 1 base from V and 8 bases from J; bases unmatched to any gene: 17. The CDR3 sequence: CACDTLLGDISVSRKLIF. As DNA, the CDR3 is TGTGCCTGTGACACTTTACTGGGGGATATTAGTGTGAGTAGAAAACTCATCTTT.